The 26 T cell receptor beta chains reported below all come from one sample, sequenced in a study of cytomegalovirus exposure and HLA in healthy donors. The PCR made use of 60 Vbeta and 13 Jbeta primers. Sequencing used immunoSEQ multiplex PCR; TCRdb keeps in-frame clones, though not all of them. The sample lists approximately 150,000 clones, approximately 81% occurring once. The specimen was PBMCs. These TCRs come from a man in his fifties or sixties in good health and CMV-seropositive.

This chain joins TRBV7-3 and TRBJ2-1, with 12 bases lining up with TRBD1. The CDR3 runs 15 residues. The germline V gene encodes CDR1 SGHTA and CDR2 FQGTGA. V shed 3 bases, J shed 7 bases, and the junction held 4 bases outside the gene matches. The CDR3: CASSLGTGGGNEQFF. The CDR3 DNA follows: TGTGCCAGCAGCTTGGGGACAGGGGGCGGGAATGAGCAGTTCTTC.

The chain recombines TRBV28 with TRBJ1-2; tentatively, D is TRBD1 (6 bases). Germline-derived CDR1 and CDR2 are MDHEN and SYDVKM. There are 13 residues in the CDR3. V lost 7 bases and J 4 bases, leaving 13 bases between the germline ends. CDR3 DNA: TGTGCCAGCATCCCGGGACATTCCTATGGCTACACCTTC. Translated, it gives CASIPGHSYGYTF.

The chain has TRBV29-1 and TRBJ2-3, with TRBD1 matching 7 bases. There are 15 residues in the CDR3. V shed 6 bases and J 0 bases; nucleotides not matched to a gene: 9. Germline V gene sequence: CDR1 SQVTM, CDR2 ANQGSEA. In nucleotides, the CDR3 is TGCAGCGTCGCTCCCGGACAGGTCAGCACAGATACGCAGTATTTT. Its translation is CSVAPGQVSTDTQYF.

This clone has more than one count but fewer than ten. V usage is TRBV6-1 and J usage is TRBJ1-2; D gene unclear. Germline loops: CDR1 MNHNS, CDR2 SASEGT. The ends were cut back, 4 bases at V and 6 bases at J, with 9 bases in the middle. The CDR3 loop spans 12 amino acids. The CDR3 bases are TGTGCCAGCAGTGCACACACCAATGGCTACACCTTC. This sequence encodes CASSAHTNGYTF.

The chain uses TRBV4-2 and TRBJ2-1, with D perhaps matching TRBD2 (5 bases). The CDR3 sequence is 18 residues long. CDR1 LGHNA and CDR2 YNFKEQ come from the germline V gene. The ends were cut back, 3 bases at V and 1 base at J, with 19 bases in the middle. The CDR3 DNA follows: TGTGCCAGCAGCCATGGGCCGGAGGATATTTATTCCTACAATGAGCAGTTCTTC. This codes for CASSHGPEDIYSYNEQFF.

This sequence joins TRBV11-1 and TRBJ1-5; D unclear. Germline lookup yields CDR1 SGHAT and CDR2 FQDESV (reference sequence). Trimming left V 6 bases short and J 2 bases short, with 11 bases between. The CDR3 totals 14 residues. CDR3 protein: CASRAMGGNQPQHF. The CDR3 coding sequence is TGTGCCAGCAGAGCCATGGGAGGCAATCAGCCCCAGCATTTT.

The J gene is TRBJ2-1, the V gene TRBV7-3, with D perhaps matching TRBD2 (6 bases). This CDR3 spans 15 amino acids. CDR1 SGHTA and CDR2 FQGTGA come from the germline V gene. With 5 bases removed from V and 2 bases from J, the gap between germline ends came to 13 bases. The CDR3 sequence: CASSPQRVAYNEQFF. In nucleotides, the CDR3 is TGTGCCAGCAGCCCCCAGCGGGTAGCCTACAATGAGCAGTTCTTC.

J is TRBJ2-7 and V is TRBV9, with TRBD1 matching 12 bases. The CDR3 is made up of 12 amino acids. V trimming: 7 bases; J trimming: 6 bases; junction bases outside the gene matches: 2. Per the germline V gene, CDR1 is SGDLS and CDR2 is YYNGEE. The CDR3 here is CASGTGGVEQYF. The CDR3 nucleotides read TGTGCCAGCGGGACAGGGGGCGTCGAGCAGTACTTC.

The chain links TRBV7-9 to TRBJ2-3; the match to TRBD2 covers 9 bases. Germline lookup yields CDR1 SEHNR and CDR2 FQNEAQ (reference sequence). The V segment lost 3 bases and the J segment 3 bases; nucleotides outside the gene matches: 4. This CDR3 has 15 residues. The CDR3 here is CASSFVSGGTDTQYF. CDR3 in DNA: TGTGCCAGCAGCTTTGTTAGCGGGGGAACAGATACGCAGTATTTT.

The genes are TRBV25-1 and TRBJ2-7, with D possibly being TRBD1 (5 bases). Looked up from germline, CDR1 is MGHDK and CDR2 is SYGVNS. CDR3 size: 13 residues. With 3 bases removed from V and 2 bases from J, the gap between germline ends came to 8 bases. The CDR3 DNA reads as TGTGCCAGCAGTGACCCCAGGGCCTACGAGCAGTACTTC. Protein product: CASSDPRAYEQYF.

The V call is TRBV29-1, the J call TRBJ2-3; TRBD2 matches at 7 bases. Losses at the gene ends were 6 bases for V and 6 bases for J; bases not matched to a gene: 12. From germline, CDR1 is SQVTM and CDR2 ANQGSEA. This CDR3 spans 14 amino acids. For the CDR3, the DNA is TGCAGCGTGGGAAGGGGCGCCGGGGGGGATACGCAGTATTTT. It is translated as CSVGRGAGGDTQYF.

This clone was recorded a few times. The rearrangement joins TRBV6-6 to TRBJ2-3; D possibly corresponds to TRBD1 (5 bases). Germline V lookup: CDR1 MNHNY, CDR2 SVGAGI (reference sequence). The V gene lost 7 bases and the J gene lost 2 bases, with 13 bases spanning the gap. CDR3 length equals 14 residues. The CDR3 bases are TGTGCCAGCACTCCCGACAGTAACACAGATACGCAGTATTTT. Protein: CASTPDSNTDTQYF.

The rearrangement links TRBV7-3 to TRBJ2-7, with 10 bases lining up with TRBD1. The germline V gene encodes CDR1 SGHTA and CDR2 FQGTGA. The CDR3 is 16 residues long. V was pared by 5 bases and J by 1 base, with 8 bases of the junction left unmatched. The CDR3: CASSTSTGGLSYEQYF. In DNA, the CDR3 is TGTGCCAGCAGCACATCGACAGGGGGCCTATCCTACGAGCAGTACTTC.

This clone has more than one count but fewer than ten. V gene TRBV5-5 combines with J gene TRBJ1-4; D ambiguous. Trimming stripped 0 bases from V and 4 bases from J, with 4 bases between. CDR1 and CDR2 from the germline V gene are SGHKS and YYEKEE (reference sequence). This CDR3 contains 13 residues. CDR3 sequence (DNA): TGTGCCAGCAGCTTGGGTATTAATGAAAAACTGTTTTTT. This encodes CASSLGINEKLFF.

The gene calls are TRBV28 and TRBJ1-1, with D possibly matching TRBD1 (6 bases). The V gene lost 6 bases and the J gene lost 4 bases, with 18 bases spanning the gap. In germline, CDR1 is MDHEN, CDR2 SYDVKM. The CDR3 length is 15 residues. The CDR3 loop reads CASSPRGGGGTEAFF. The CDR3 DNA sequence: TGTGCCAGCAGCCCCCGGGGGGGAGGGGGCACTGAAGCTTTCTTT.

This clone was seen more than once but under ten times. The chain links TRBV9 to TRBJ2-7; 9 bases match TRBD1. After removal of 0 bases from V and 0 bases from J, the junction contained 22 bases not matched to a gene. The CDR3 covers 22 residues. CDR1 is SGDLS and CDR2 is YYNGEE in the germline V gene. The CDR3 DNA follows: TGTGCCAGCAGCGTAGCCCCCACCCCACCGGGACAGGGTGGGGGACCCTCCTACGAGCAGTACTTC. Protein: CASSVAPTPPGQGGGPSYEQYF.

The V and J genes are TRBV11-3 and TRBJ2-1; TRBD1 is a possible D gene (6 bases). Per the germline V gene, CDR1 is SGHNT and CDR2 is YENEEA. The V gene lost 1 base and the J gene lost 9 bases, with 7 bases spanning the gap. The CDR3 is made up of 12 amino acids. CDR3 amino acids: CASSLGGREQFF. The CDR3 bases are TGTGCCAGCAGCTTAGGGGGGCGTGAGCAGTTCTTC.

The chain links TRBV29-1 to TRBJ1-2, with 8 bases that match TRBD1. After removal of 5 bases from V and 0 bases from J, the junction contained 14 bases not matched to a gene. Per germline, CDR1 SQVTM and CDR2 ANQGSEA. CDR3 length equals 17 residues. DNA for the CDR3: TGCAGCGTTCCCCGGCAGGGTGGGACAGGAGCTAACTATGGCTACACCTTC. It translates to CSVPRQGGTGANYGYTF.

In its sample, this clone was seen a few times. The genes are TRBV7-2 and TRBJ2-7; 10 bases are a match to TRBD2. The junction had 10 bases not matched to a gene; V was cut back by 1 base and J by 4 bases. The CDR3 contains 17 residues. In germline, CDR1 is SGHTA, CDR2 FQGNSA. CDR3 residues: CASSLEGWTSGIYEQYF. CDR3 DNA: TGTGCCAGCAGCTTAGAGGGGTGGACTAGCGGAATATACGAGCAGTACTTC.

The chain recombines TRBV7-2 with TRBJ2-2, with 10 bases fitting TRBD2. In germline, CDR1 is SGHTA, CDR2 FQGNSA. The CDR3 covers 14 residues. V shed 6 bases and J 4 bases; nucleotides not matched to a gene: 2. This CDR3 is CASRPSGGTGELFF. Here the CDR3 DNA reads TGTGCCAGCAGGCCTAGCGGGGGCACCGGGGAGCTGTTTTTT.

This clone was seen a few times. The chain carries TRBV4-2 and TRBJ2-7; TRBD2 matches at 11 bases. Trimming removed 1 base from V and 4 bases from J; junction bases left unmatched: 9. This CDR3 spans 17 amino acids. CDR1 and CDR2 from the germline V gene are LGHNA and YNFKEQ. CDR3 nucleotides: TGTGCCAGCAGCCAAGTATTAACTAGCGGGAGTTGGTACGAGCAGTACTTC. It encodes CASSQVLTSGSWYEQYF.

The chain is built from TRBV10-3 and TRBJ2-1; 8 positions match TRBD1. The CDR3 runs to 15 residues. In germline, CDR1 is ENHRY, CDR2 SYGVKD. The junction had 4 bases not matched to a gene; V was cut back by 1 base and J by 5 bases. The CDR3 loop reads CAISEWGQVNNEQFF. In nucleotides, the CDR3 is TGTGCCATCAGTGAGTGGGGACAGGTTAACAATGAGCAGTTCTTC.

The chain links TRBV29-1 to TRBJ2-2; 9 bases are a match to TRBD1. Germline loops: CDR1 SQVTM, CDR2 ANQGSEA. V shed 8 bases, J shed 7 bases, and the junction held 8 bases outside the gene matches. This CDR3 has 13 residues. The CDR3 DNA is TGCAGCTCCCGGACAGGGGCCGACGGGGAGCTGTTTTTT. Amino acid sequence: CSSRTGADGELFF.

The chain recombines TRBV10-3 with TRBJ2-2; D may be TRBD1 (5 bases). Per the germline V gene, CDR1 is ENHRY and CDR2 is SYGVKD. V lost 5 bases to trimming and J lost 5 bases, with 6 bases between them. CDR3 length: 12 amino acids. DNA of the CDR3: TGTGCCATCAGTAGGGGTACCGGGGAGCTGTTTTTT. Its protein product is CAISRGTGELFF.

This chain joins TRBV6-1 and TRBJ1-1; 7 bases fit TRBD1. CDR3 size: 14 residues. The ends lost 6 bases at V and 4 bases at J; junction bases unmatched: 8. The germline gives CDR1 MNHNS, CDR2 SASEGT. The CDR3 sequence: CASSFQGVGTEAFF. The CDR3 DNA follows: TGTGCCAGCAGCTTCCAGGGGGTGGGCACTGAAGCTTTCTTT.

The CDR3 sequence: CASSEGLAGQETQYF. The CDR3 DNA is TGTGCCAGCAGTGAAGGACTAGCGGGGCAAGAGACCCAGTACTTC. V usage is TRBV6-1 and J usage is TRBJ2-5; 11 bases are a match to TRBD2. Germline CDR1 and CDR2: MNHNS and SASEGT. There are 15 residues in the CDR3. The junction had 0 bases not matched to a gene; V was cut back by 1 base and J by 2 bases.